A single sample is the source of the 8 T cell receptor beta chains below, sequenced in a study of blood T cell repertoires in COVID-19. Only in-frame clones appear in the TCRdb table, and some are missing; sequencing was by immunoSEQ multiplex PCR. In the table there are about 80,000 clones, about 80% of which are singletons. Sequencing used peripheral blood. These receptors all come from a human donor in a cohort sampled during active COVID-19.

The CDR3 sequence is CASSLWSAPAYEQYF. DNA of the CDR3: TGCGCCAGCAGCTTGTGGAGCGCCCCCGCCTACGAGCAGTACTTC. V and J are TRBV5-1 and TRBJ2-7; unclear D gene. Trimming removed 1 base from V and 2 bases from J, with 13 bases in between. Germline CDR1 reads SGHRS; CDR2 reads YFSETQ. The CDR3 spans 15 residues. The full variable domain, rest sourced from reference TRBV5-1 and TRBJ2-7, is KAGVTQTPRYLIKTRGQQVTLSCSPISGHRSVSWYQQTPGQGLQFLFEYFSETQRNKGNFPGRFSGRQFSNSRSEMNVSTLELGDSALYLCASSLWSAPAYEQYFGPGTRLTVT.

The rearrangement uses TRBV12-5 and TRBJ1-3; D unclear. CDR1 is LGHNT and CDR2 is FRNRAP in the germline V gene. This CDR3 has 15 amino acids. Trimming cost V 6 bases and J 1 base, with 13 bases left between them. CDR3 sequence: CASGKELPSGNTIYF. Written as DNA, the CDR3 is TGTGCTAGTGGCAAGGAGCTCCCTTCTGGAAACACCATATATTTT.

Worth noting for this clone: This sample includes further DNA sequences coding for the same CDR3. The J gene is TRBJ1-3, the V gene TRBV4-1; unclear D gene. Trimming cost V 1 base and J 0 bases, with 7 bases left between them. CDR1 is MGHRA, CDR2 YSYEKL, per germline. The CDR3 runs to 15 residues. Written as DNA, the CDR3 is TGCGCCAGCAGCCAAGGTCAGAACTCTGGAAACACCATATATTTT. Translation gives CASSQGQNSGNTIYF.

The table lists this clone with a count of one. The chain is built from TRBV30 and TRBJ1-2; 7 bases are shared with TRBD1. In germline, CDR1 is GTSNPN, CDR2 SVGIG (reference sequence). The CDR3 covers 15 residues. J lost 3 bases, V lost 1 base, and 8 bases had no gene match. The CDR3 sequence: CAWSGPQGGDYGYTF. The CDR3 region has the DNA TGTGCCTGGAGTGGTCCCCAGGGGGGAGACTATGGCTACACCTTC.

V usage is TRBV27 and J usage is TRBJ2-7, with no clear D. Germline CDR1 reads MNHEY; CDR2 reads SMNVEV (reference sequence). The CDR3 is 13 amino acids. Trimming left V 2 bases short and J 8 bases short, with 13 bases between. The CDR3 loop reads CASSLTPLSKQYF. In nucleotides, the CDR3 is TGTGCCAGCAGTTTAACCCCTTTAAGCAAGCAGTACTTC.

V usage is TRBV15 and J usage is TRBJ2-7, with 8 positions matching TRBD2. The V and J ends lost 6 bases and 4 bases, in that order; junction bases with no gene match: 11. The CDR3 has 15 residues. Germline CDR1 is LNHNV and CDR2 is YYDKDF (reference sequence). The CDR3 nucleotides are TGTGCCACCAGTGCTACTAGCGGCGGGAGGTACGAGCAGTACTTC. The encoded protein is CATSATSGGRYEQYF. Together with reference TRBV15 and TRBJ2-7, the CDR3 gives the full variable domain: DAMVIQNPRYQVTQFGKPVTLSCSQTLNHNVMYWYQQKSSQAPKLLFHYYDKDFNNEADTPDNFQSRRPNTSFCFLDIRSPGLGDTAMYLCATSATSGGRYEQYFGPGTRLTVT.

V usage is TRBV6-6 and J usage is TRBJ1-2, with D unclear. Germline V gives CDR1 MNHNY, CDR2 SVGAGI (reference sequence). V was cut by 0 bases and J by 11 bases, with 10 bases left in between. CDR3 size: 12 residues. CDR3 sequence reads: CASSYSRVTYTF. The CDR3 DNA follows: TGTGCCAGCAGTTACTCCCGGGTAACGTACACCTTC.

The gene calls are TRBV6-5 and TRBJ1-4, with D maybe TRBD1 (5 bases). The CDR3 sequence is 14 residues long. Germline V CDR1 and CDR2: MNHEY, SVGAGI. Trimming left V 5 bases short and J 8 bases short, with 15 bases between. The CDR3 DNA is TGTGCCAGCAGTACCGGGGGGTTAGGAGAAAAACTGTTTTTT. This sequence encodes CASSTGGLGEKLFF.